In its sample, the clone carrying this T cell receptor (beta chain) was seen a few times. The sample originates from a study of blood T cell repertoires in COVID-19. Study overall: In each case, the material was cDNA or gDNA derived from T cells, B-cell-depleted T cells, or PBMCs.

The length of the CDR3 is 16 residues. With 0 bases clipped from V and 5 bases from J, the junction kept 4 bases outside the gene matches. CDR1 is SGHKS, CDR2 YYEKEE, per germline (reference sequence). The repertoire was sequenced with immunoSEQ multiplex PCR; TCRdb's copy has only in-frame clones and lacks some. Here the sample spans roughly 220,000 clones, about 91% being singletons. The sequenced material came from PBMCs or T cells enriched from blood (not recorded which). The source is a woman between 50 and 59 years old with acute COVID-19. The chain uses TRBV5-5 and TRBJ2-5; TRBD2 matches at 13 bases. CDR3 sequence (DNA): TGTGCCAGCAGCTTGGAACTAGCGGGAGGGAGGGAGACCCAGTACTTC. Translated: CASSLELAGGRETQYF.